This TCR beta chain derives from a study of shared clonotypes between healthy human individuals. About the study: Three CD4 naive, three CD4 memory, two CD8 naive and one CD8 memory plate were used per donor.

Comments on this clone: Its matching antigen is unknown.

V lost 8 bases, J lost 3 bases, and 9 bases stayed unmatched. The CDR3 has 14 amino acids. CDR1 MNHEY and CDR2 SVGAGI come from the germline V gene. Study-level points and caveats: Represented diversity (both genetic and exposure-history) was limited by the small number of donors. Larger estimated richness was generally seen in naive subsets than in memory subsets.

CD8 cells regarded as naive lacked CD45RO, were positively chosen for CCR7, and omitted terminally differentiated effector memory CD45RA+ cells. Clones were read by immunoSEQ multiplex PCR, and TCRdb kept only the in-frame ones, dropping some. Here the sample spans some 2 million clones, roughly 94% being singletons. The receptor comes from a young man in good health. The chain employs TRBV6-5 and TRBJ1-2; 7 bases line up with TRBD1. The source material was naive CD8+ T cells sorted from blood. The CDR3 is CASAPRQGDYGYTF. The DNA of the CDR3 is TGTGCCAGCGCCCCCCGACAGGGTGACTATGGCTACACCTTC.